Included here is one TCR beta chain sequence, with context. Its cognate antigen is unknown. The data were taken from a study of blood T cells in healthy people across ages. About the research overall: Per two T cells, template switching captured roughly one barcoded beta molecule.

Whole-study findings and limits: Underestimates were what the diversity estimates from one million T cells were considered to be. More naive CD4+ cells and higher diversity were found in long-lived than in aged donors. Roughly linear declines in TCR beta diversity per million T cells occurred with age.

Then a second PCR, running roughly 7 to 12 cycles, was carried out with a sample-barcoded 5' primer and a J-beta primer mix. TCRdb re-analysed the 5' RACE reads in MiXCR, keeping a single row per CDR3 protein. The sample consists of fewer than 950,000 distinct CDR3 sequences, approximately 53% of them appearing once. Trimming removed 9 bases from V and 0 bases from J; junction bases left unmatched: 6. The length of the CDR3 is 14 residues. Germline CDR1 SGHDT, CDR2 YYEEEE. Sequenced: blood. V usage is TRBV5-6 and J usage is TRBJ2-7; 10 nucleotides agree with TRBD1. This TCR was recovered from an elderly man in good health. The DNA for the CDR3 is TGTGCCAATATTCGGGACAGGGGCTCCTACGAGCAGTACTTC. Translating gives CANIRDRGSYEQYF.